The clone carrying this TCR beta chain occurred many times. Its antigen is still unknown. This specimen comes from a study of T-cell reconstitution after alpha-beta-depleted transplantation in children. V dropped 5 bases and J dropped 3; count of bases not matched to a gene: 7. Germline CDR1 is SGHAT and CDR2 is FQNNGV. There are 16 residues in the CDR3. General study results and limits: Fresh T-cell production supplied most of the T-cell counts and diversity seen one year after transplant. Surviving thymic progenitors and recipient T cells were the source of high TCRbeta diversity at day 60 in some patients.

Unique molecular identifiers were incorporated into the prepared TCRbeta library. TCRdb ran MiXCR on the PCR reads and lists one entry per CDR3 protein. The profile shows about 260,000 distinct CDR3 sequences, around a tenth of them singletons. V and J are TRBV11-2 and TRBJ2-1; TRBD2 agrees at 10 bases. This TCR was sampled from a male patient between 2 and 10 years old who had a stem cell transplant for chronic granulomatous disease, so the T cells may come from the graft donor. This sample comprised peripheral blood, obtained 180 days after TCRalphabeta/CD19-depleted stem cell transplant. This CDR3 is CASSGSSGGHYNEQFF. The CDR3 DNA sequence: TGTGCCAGCAGCGGTTCTAGCGGGGGCCACTACAATGAGCAGTTCTTC.